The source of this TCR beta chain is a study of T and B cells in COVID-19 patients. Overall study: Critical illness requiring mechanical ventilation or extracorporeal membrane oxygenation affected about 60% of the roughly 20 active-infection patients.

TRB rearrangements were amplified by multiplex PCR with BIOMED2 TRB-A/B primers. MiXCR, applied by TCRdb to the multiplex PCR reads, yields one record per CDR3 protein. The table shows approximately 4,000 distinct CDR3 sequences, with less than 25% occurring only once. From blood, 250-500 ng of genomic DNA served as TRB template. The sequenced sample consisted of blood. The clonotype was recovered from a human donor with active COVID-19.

CDR3 sequence (DNA): TGTGCCAGTAGTAGGGACGGGACAGGGAGGTACGAGCAGTACTTC. It codes for CASSRDGTGRYEQYF. The chain links TRBV19 to TRBJ2-7; 9 nucleotides agree with TRBD1. CDR1 and CDR2 (germline): LNHDA, SQIVND (reference sequence). J was trimmed by 4 bases and V by 4 bases; bases with no gene match: 8. The CDR3 is made up of 15 amino acids.